This T cell receptor beta chain is from a study of patients and donors after allogeneic stem cell transplantation. TCRdb ran MiXCR on the RT-PCR reads and lists one entry per CDR3 protein. The table shows approximately 140,000 distinct CDR3 sequences, with about 36% occurring only once. Trimming cost V 4 bases and J 3 bases, with 15 bases left between them. Germline values: CDR1 MDHEN, CDR2 SYDVKM. This CDR3 spans 16 amino acids. V usage is TRBV28 and J usage is TRBJ2-2; unclear D gene. The source is a human donor who was either an allogeneic HSCT recipient or a stem cell or donor lymphocyte infusion donor (not recorded which). It is not recorded whose cells these are; they may come from a transplant donor. The sample consisted of blood, either unsorted or a sorted T cell fraction (not recorded which). In nucleotides, the CDR3 is TGTGCCAGCAGTTCCATACAGTTACCCCACACCGGGGAGCTGTTTTTT. Translating gives CASSSIQLPHTGELFF.